This T cell receptor (beta chain) was captured by sequencing in a study of cytomegalovirus exposure and HLA in healthy donors. Germline values: CDR1 SGDLS, CDR2 YYNGEE. The germline V and J ends were trimmed by 3 bases and 6 bases, with 21 bases remaining between them. The CDR3 has 16 residues. PCR employed 60 Vbeta and 13 Jbeta primers. The method was immunoSEQ multiplex PCR; TCRdb's version includes in-frame clones alone and lacks a portion of them. The data show 250,000 or so clones, with about nine tenths seen just once and roughly 1.5% held by the top ten. The table lists this clone with a count of one.

The sample was PBMCs. This TCR came from a girl aged 2-15 years in good health and CMV-seronegative. This rearrangement joins TRBV9 to TRBJ1-1; tentatively, D is TRBD1 (6 bases). This CDR3 is CASSAHLGHPMAEAFF. CDR3 coding DNA: TGTGCCAGCAGCGCCCACTTGGGACACCCCATGGCTGAAGCTTTCTTT.